This passage covers 10 T cell receptor beta chains from one sample sequenced in a study of shared clonotypes between healthy human individuals. Using immunoSEQ multiplex PCR, the repertoire was profiled, and TCRdb retains in-frame clones only, with some absent. The sample yields fewer than 700,000 clones, about 80% seen once. The sequenced material came from PBMCs. These receptor sequences come from a woman between 35 and 50 years old in good health. Some clones in this sample may be carry-over from other donors' samples.

In this sample, this clone turned up many times. J is TRBJ2-7 and V is TRBV30, with 7 nucleotides matching TRBD1. Germline CDR1 reads GTSNPN; CDR2 reads SVGIG (reference sequence). V gave up 7 bases and J gave up 1 base; unmatched junction bases: 10. CDR3 length equals 14 residues. In DNA, the CDR3 is TGTGCCTCAACCCCCGGGACAGATTCCTACGAGCAGTACTTC. Translation gives CASTPGTDSYEQYF.

This clone was found a few times. This chain links TRBV6-4 with TRBJ2-3; D might be TRBD2 (5 bases). The length of the CDR3 is 16 residues. Trimming took 6 bases from V and 2 from J, leaving 18 bases between them. In germline, CDR1 is MRHNA, CDR2 SNTAGT. In DNA, the CDR3 is TGTGCCAGCAGCCCCGGGTCCCTAGCTTCCACAGATACGCAGTATTTT. It encodes CASSPGSLASTDTQYF.

The chain recombines TRBV19 with TRBJ2-2, with TRBD2 matching over 7 bases. The CDR3 totals 14 residues. The V gene end was trimmed by 6 bases and the J gene end by 5 bases; junction bases not matched to a gene: 6. Germline V gives CDR1 LNHDA, CDR2 SQIVND (reference sequence). CDR3 in amino acids: CASSSGSGTGELFF. DNA for the CDR3: TGTGCCAGTAGCTCTGGTAGCGGGACCGGGGAGCTGTTTTTT.

This clone occurred once. The chain recombines TRBV5-1 with TRBJ2-6; no reliable D call. Germline V gives CDR1 SGHRS, CDR2 YFSETQ. Trimming removed 0 bases from V and 3 bases from J, with 7 bases in between. The length of the CDR3 is 15 residues. CDR3 sequence (DNA): TGCGCCAGCAGCTTGGTCGGTAGTGGGGCCAACGTCCTGACTTTC. Protein product: CASSLVGSGANVLTF. The entire variable domain, with the rest obtained from reference TRBV5-1 and TRBJ2-6, is as follows: KAGVTQTPRYLIKTRGQQVTLSCSPISGHRSVSWYQQTPGQGLQFLFEYFSETQRNKGNFPGRFSGRQFSNSRSEMNVSTLELGDSALYLCASSLVGSGANVLTFGAGSRLTVL.

This rearrangement joins TRBV4-2 to TRBJ2-7, with TRBD1 identical over 7 bases. Unmatched junction bases numbered 4, after V lost 1 base and J lost 1 base. This CDR3 has 15 residues. The V gene's germline CDR1 is LGHNA and CDR2 YNFKEQ. CDR3 region: CASSQGQGESYEQYF. The CDR3 DNA reads as TGTGCCAGCAGCCAAGGACAGGGAGAGTCCTACGAGCAGTACTTC.

In the case of this clone: The sample has other DNA sequences that encode this CDR3 too. The CDR3 loop reads CASSLSRAGQPQHF. The CDR3 DNA sequence: TGTGCCAGCAGTTTGTCAAGGGCCGGGCAGCCCCAGCATTTT. The chain has TRBV27 and TRBJ1-5; no clear D. The V gene's germline CDR1 is MNHEY and CDR2 SMNVEV (reference sequence). The V end lost 3 bases, the J end lost 7 bases, and 13 bases lay between the germline ends. The CDR3 runs to 14 residues.

This clone was detected once. The J gene is TRBJ1-5, the V gene TRBV27; possibly TRBD1 for D (5 bases). The ends were cut back, 4 bases at V and 1 base at J, with 14 bases in the middle. The CDR3 sequence is 16 residues long. Germline CDR1 reads MNHEY; CDR2 reads SMNVEV (reference sequence). CDR3 nucleotides: TGTGCCAGCAGTTCCAACGGTAGGGGAAGCAATCAGCCCCAGCATTTT. Translation gives CASSSNGRGSNQPQHF.

The J gene is TRBJ2-1, the V gene TRBV19; D tentatively reads TRBD1 or TRBD2 (5 bases each). This CDR3 contains 12 residues. Germline V lookup: CDR1 LNHDA, CDR2 SQIVND (reference sequence). Trimming pared 3 bases from V and 15 bases from J, leaving 15 bases between. The CDR3, as DNA: TGTGCCAGTAGTATCATGGGGGTTTCGCTGTTCTTC. This sequence encodes CASSIMGVSLFF.

This clone was counted once. The rearrangement links TRBV5-4 to TRBJ1-2; D is unclear. Per the germline V gene, CDR1 is SGHNT and CDR2 is YYREEE (reference sequence). The CDR3 is 14 amino acids. V was shortened by 3 bases and J by 1 base, with 10 bases between the two germline ends. The chain's CDR3 is CASSWWGGNYGYTF. The CDR3 nucleotides are TGTGCCAGCAGCTGGTGGGGAGGTAACTATGGCTACACCTTC.

A word on this clone: The sample contains more than one DNA sequence encoding this CDR3. The chain recombines TRBV6-4 with TRBJ1-5; D may be TRBD1 (6 bases). This CDR3 contains 14 residues. Trimming left V 6 bases short and J 1 base short, with 10 bases between. Per the germline V gene, CDR1 is MRHNA and CDR2 is SNTAGT. The CDR3 nucleotides read TGTGCCAGCAGCCCAACAGGGAGCAATCAGCCCCAGCATTTT. This encodes CASSPTGSNQPQHF.